Below, 21 T cell receptor beta chains from the same sample are listed, as sequenced in a study of PD-1 blockade in classical Hodgkin lymphoma. Time point defined: cycle 4 day 1 (C4D1), after less than seven weeks of nivolumab. There was relapse after autologous stem cell transplantation in every patient, and there was variation in brentuximab vedotin exposure. Repertoires were generated with immunoSEQ multiplex PCR, while TCRdb's copy carries only in-frame clones and drops some. The sample shows about 32,000 clones, approximately 85% of them seen only once. This specimen consisted of peripheral blood mononuclear cells (PBMCs), obtained before the fourth cycle of nivolumab. Every receptor here comes from a human donor with classical Hodgkin lymphoma.

The chain combines TRBV5-4 with TRBJ1-2; D is uncertain. Germline loops: CDR1 SGHNT, CDR2 YYREEE (reference sequence). V gave up 1 base and J gave up 4 bases, with 5 bases separating them. The length of the CDR3 is 12 residues. Here the CDR3 DNA reads TGTGCCAGCAGCTTGAATGGCTATGGCTACACCTTC. As protein: CASSLNGYGYTF.

This rearrangement joins TRBV6-6 to TRBJ2-5; D unclear. The CDR3 spans 14 residues. Germline V gene lookup returns CDR1 MNHNY and CDR2 SVGAGI (reference sequence). V gave up 5 bases and J gave up 2 bases, with 12 bases separating them. In DNA, the CDR3 is TGTGCCAGCAGTCGCCCTGGGCTTCAAGAGACCCAGTACTTC. This codes for CASSRPGLQETQYF.

The V gene is TRBV7-9, the J gene TRBJ2-2; TRBD2 matches 7 bases. J gave up 1 base and V 7 bases, and 12 bases lay outside the gene matches. Germline V lookup: CDR1 SEHNR, CDR2 FQNEAQ (reference sequence). The CDR3 contains 17 residues. CDR3 DNA: TGTGCCAGCAAATACCAGCCAGCGGGAAAGAACACCGGGGAGCTGTTTTTT. The encoded protein is CASKYQPAGKNTGELFF.

The rearrangement joins TRBV5-1 to TRBJ2-1; TRBD2 matches at 11 bases. J lost 6 bases, V lost 3 bases, and 8 bases had no gene match. Germline CDR1 is SGHRS and CDR2 is YFSETQ. The CDR3 has 16 residues. CDR3 region: CASSSLAGGPSNEQFF. In nucleotides, the CDR3 is TGCGCCAGCAGCTCCTTAGCGGGAGGGCCCTCCAATGAGCAGTTCTTC.

The chain has TRBV6-6 and TRBJ2-7, with D possibly being TRBD2 (6 bases). V was cut by 0 bases and J by 7 bases, with 13 bases left in between. Germline CDR1 MNHNY, CDR2 SVGAGI (reference sequence). The CDR3 runs to 14 residues. CDR3 protein: CASSYSRGLSEQYF. Written as DNA, the CDR3 is TGTGCCAGCAGTTACTCGCGGGGCCTGAGTGAGCAGTACTTC.

V gene TRBV4-1 combines with J gene TRBJ2-7; TRBD2 aligns across 7 bases. CDR3 length equals 16 residues. Germline-derived CDR1 and CDR2 are MGHRA and YSYEKL. The J segment lost 0 bases and the V segment lost 1 base, leaving 6 bases of the junction unmatched. The chain's CDR3 is CASSQVGRGSSYEQYF. DNA of the CDR3: TGCGCCAGCAGCCAAGTCGGGCGGGGGAGCTCCTACGAGCAGTACTTC.

The chain employs TRBV7-8 and TRBJ1-3; D is perhaps TRBD1 (5 bases). The CDR3 totals 15 residues. Germline V gene sequence: CDR1 SGHVS, CDR2 FQNEAQ. V lost 3 bases, J lost 0 bases, and 9 bases lay in between. Here the CDR3 DNA reads TGTGCCAGCAGCTTGACAGTCCTCTCTGGAAACACCATATATTTT. It codes for CASSLTVLSGNTIYF.

The chain recombines TRBV9 with TRBJ2-2; no clear D. CDR3 length: 14 amino acids. V lost 3 bases, J lost 7 bases, and 13 bases lay in between. Germline CDR1 is SGDLS and CDR2 is YYNGEE. CDR3 coding DNA: TGTGCCAGCAGCGAGGGCCCCACGGGCGGGGAGCTGTTTTTT. Amino acids: CASSEGPTGGELFF.

This chain joins TRBV27 and TRBJ1-5, with TRBD1 matching 8 bases. Germline V gene lookup returns CDR1 MNHEY and CDR2 SMNVEV (reference sequence). V lost 5 bases and J lost 7; bases outside the gene matches: 10. The CDR3 consists of 15 residues. Written as DNA, the CDR3 is TGTGCCAGCAGTCCAGGACAGGGTGTGAGGCAGCCCCAGCATTTT. Translating it yields CASSPGQGVRQPQHF.

This chain connects TRBV28 to TRBJ1-5; D not certain. There are 12 residues in the CDR3. Deletions cut 5 bases from V and 9 bases from J, with 11 bases between. The V gene's germline CDR1 is MDHEN and CDR2 SYDVKM. The DNA of the CDR3 is TGTGCCAGCAGTGAACAGCTTTCGCCCCAGCATTTT. It translates to CASSEQLSPQHF.

The chain carries TRBV19 and TRBJ2-3; D is unresolved. The CDR3 totals 14 residues. V dropped 3 bases and J dropped 3 bases, with 10 bases sitting between them. Germline V CDR1 and CDR2: LNHDA, SQIVND (reference sequence). CDR3 DNA: TGTGCCAGTAGTATTCCACCTCGGACAGATACGCAGTATTTT. Translation gives CASSIPPRTDTQYF.

The rearrangement uses TRBV27 and TRBJ2-1; TRBD2 matches 11 bases. The V segment lost 1 base and the J segment 5 bases; nucleotides outside the gene matches: 4. The CDR3 has 16 residues. Looked up from germline, CDR1 is MNHEY and CDR2 is SMNVEV (reference sequence). DNA of the CDR3: TGTGCCAGCAGTTTATTGGCTAGCGGGAGGAACAATGAGCAGTTCTTC. It encodes CASSLLASGRNNEQFF.

V gene TRBV18 combines with J gene TRBJ1-2; D unclear. Germline CDR1 and CDR2: KGHSH and LQKENI. The CDR3 length is 13 residues. Trimming removed 4 bases at V and 2 bases at J, with 8 bases between. The CDR3 sequence: CASSLTSNYGYTF. The CDR3 DNA is TGTGCCAGCTCACTCACATCAAACTATGGCTACACCTTC.

This clone was picked up a small number of times. The rearrangement uses TRBV29-1 and TRBJ2-3; 8 bases are a match to TRBD1. The CDR3 is made up of 12 amino acids. Germline CDR1 is SQVTM and CDR2 is ANQGSEA. Unmatched junction bases numbered 3, after V lost 6 bases and J lost 4 bases. This chain's CDR3 is CSVETGADTQYF. DNA for the CDR3: TGCAGCGTAGAGACAGGGGCAGATACGCAGTATTTT.

This clone was observed a few times. V and J are TRBV19 and TRBJ1-4; 9 positions agree with TRBD1. J was trimmed by 4 bases and V by 6 bases; bases with no gene match: 6. CDR1 and CDR2 from the germline V gene are LNHDA and SQIVND (reference sequence). The length of the CDR3 is 15 residues. The CDR3 DNA sequence: TGTGCCAGTAGAGGACCGGGACAGGGTAATGAAAAACTGTTTTTT. Its protein is CASRGPGQGNEKLFF.

This rearrangement joins TRBV5-8 to TRBJ1-1, with D unclear. Germline V gene lookup returns CDR1 SGHTS and CDR2 YDEGEE. CDR3 size: 11 residues. The V end lost 1 base, the J end lost 12 bases, and 10 bases lay between the germline ends. The DNA of the CDR3 is TGTGCCAGCAGCTTGCGCGGGAGGTCTTTCTTT. Translated: CASSLRGRSFF. The complete variable domain, with remaining parts taken from reference TRBV5-8 and TRBJ1-1, reads EAGVTQSPTHLIKTRGQQATLRCSPISGHTSVYWYQQALGLGLQFLLWYDEGEERNRGNFPPRFSGRQFPNYSSELNVNALELEDSALYLCASSLRGRSFFGQGTRLTVV.

The chain is built from TRBV4-1 and TRBJ2-3; perhaps TRBD1 as D (6 bases). The CDR3 extends over 14 amino acids. Germline assignment: CDR1 MGHRA and CDR2 YSYEKL. The V gene lost 3 bases and the J gene lost 2 bases, with 9 bases spanning the gap. The CDR3 protein is CASSHGTSTDTQYF. The CDR3 DNA reads TGCGCCAGCAGCCACGGGACATCCACAGATACGCAGTATTTT.

Notes on this clone: One junction end does not reproduce the germline sequence, and a read error may be involved. The rearrangement uses TRBV7-7 and TRBJ2-2, with TRBD2 matching 7 bases. Germline V gene lookup returns CDR1 SSHAT and CDR2 FNYEAQ (reference sequence). The CDR3 has 15 amino acids. This CDR3 is CASSLGLENTGELFF. The CDR3, as DNA: TGTGCTAGCAGCTTAGGACTAGAGAACACCGGGGAGCTGTTTTTT.

The chain links TRBV19 to TRBJ1-2, with D tentatively TRBD1 (6 bases). The CDR3 consists of 14 residues. Germline V gives CDR1 LNHDA, CDR2 SQIVND (reference sequence). Trimming cost V 3 bases and J 4 bases, with 12 bases left between them. The CDR3 reads CASSMRRGIYGYTF. The DNA for the CDR3 is TGTGCCAGTAGTATGCGGAGGGGGATCTATGGCTACACCTTC.

This sequence joins TRBV7-2 and TRBJ2-1, with 10 bases matching TRBD2. Looked up from germline, CDR1 is SGHTA and CDR2 is FQGNSA. The J segment lost 4 bases and the V segment lost 7 bases, leaving 10 bases of the junction unmatched. This CDR3 contains 16 residues. CDR3 sequence reads: CASTFPRTSGYNEQFF. CDR3 DNA sequence: TGTGCCAGCACCTTTCCCCGGACTAGCGGATACAATGAGCAGTTCTTC.

The DNA for the CDR3 is TGTGCCAGCAAGGCGGGTGTCTCCTATAATTCACCCCTCCACTTT. Translated: CASKAGVSYNSPLHF. The V gene is TRBV27, the J gene TRBJ1-6; no reliable D call. V was pared by 7 bases and J by 0 bases, with 10 bases between. The CDR3 is 15 residues long. The V gene's germline CDR1 is MNHEY and CDR2 SMNVEV (reference sequence).